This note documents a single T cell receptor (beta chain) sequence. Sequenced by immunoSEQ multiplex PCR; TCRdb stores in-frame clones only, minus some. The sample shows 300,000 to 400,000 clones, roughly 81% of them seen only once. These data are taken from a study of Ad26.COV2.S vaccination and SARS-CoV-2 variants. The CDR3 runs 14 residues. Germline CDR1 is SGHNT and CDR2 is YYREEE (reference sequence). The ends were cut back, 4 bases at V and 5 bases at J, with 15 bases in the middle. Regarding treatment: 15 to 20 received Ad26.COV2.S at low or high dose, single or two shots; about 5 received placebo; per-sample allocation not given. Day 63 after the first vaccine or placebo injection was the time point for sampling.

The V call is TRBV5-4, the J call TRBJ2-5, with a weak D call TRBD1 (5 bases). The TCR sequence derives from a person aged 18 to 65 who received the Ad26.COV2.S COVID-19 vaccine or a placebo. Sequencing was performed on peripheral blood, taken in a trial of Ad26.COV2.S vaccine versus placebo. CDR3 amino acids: CASSSRGGMETQYF. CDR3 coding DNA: TGTGCCAGCAGCAGTAGGGGCGGTATGGAGACCCAGTACTTC.